A single sample gave rise to the 25 T cell receptor beta chains below, sequenced in a study of blood T cell repertoires in COVID-19. Using immunoSEQ multiplex PCR, the repertoire was profiled, and TCRdb retains in-frame clones only, with some absent. The repertoire holds roughly 350,000 clones, with around 87% as singletons. Material: peripheral blood. Receptors were obtained from a woman aged 25 to 39 with COVID-19, enrolled during active disease.

This chain links TRBV4-1 with TRBJ1-1; D gene unclear. CDR1 MGHRA and CDR2 YSYEKL come from the germline V gene. This CDR3 is built from 15 residues. Trimming left V 0 bases short and J 3 bases short, with 11 bases between. The CDR3 here is CASSQDRDSYTEAFF. Written as DNA, the CDR3 is TGCGCCAGCAGCCAAGATCGCGACTCATACACTGAAGCTTTCTTT.

The rearrangement uses TRBV7-8 and TRBJ1-4, with D possibly being TRBD1 (5 bases). The germline gives CDR1 SGHVS, CDR2 FQNEAQ. V dropped 1 base and J dropped 3 bases, with 9 bases sitting between them. The CDR3 covers 15 residues. The chain's CDR3 is CASSLGRGPNEKLFF. The DNA for the CDR3 is TGTGCCAGCAGCTTAGGAAGGGGCCCTAATGAAAAACTGTTTTTT.

This chain connects TRBV5-1 to TRBJ2-7; D ambiguous. This CDR3 spans 16 amino acids. The germline V gene has CDR1 SGHRS and CDR2 YFSETQ. V lost 0 bases and J lost 0, with 13 bases in between. The CDR3 region is CASSLVSMLSSYEQYF. CDR3 coding DNA: TGCGCCAGCAGCTTGGTCTCGATGCTAAGCTCCTACGAGCAGTACTTC.

Notes on this clone: Distinct nucleotide sequences in the sample also encode this CDR3. CDR3 sequence: CASSLLNEQFF. CDR3 sequence (DNA): TGTGCCAGCAGTTTACTCAATGAGCAGTTCTTC. The chain joins TRBV12-3 or TRBV12-4 to TRBJ2-1; D gene unclear. Trimming stripped 2 bases from V and 6 bases from J, with 2 bases between. The CDR3 contains 11 residues.

V usage is TRBV7-3 and J usage is TRBJ2-3; 8 nucleotides agree with TRBD1. Germline CDR1 SGHTA, CDR2 FQGTGA. V trimming: 5 bases; J trimming: 4 bases; junction bases outside the gene matches: 11. The CDR3 is 16 residues long. In DNA form, the CDR3 reads TGTGCCAGCAGCCCCAGGACAGGGTTTAGGCCAGATACGCAGTATTTT. It specifies CASSPRTGFRPDTQYF.

The chain uses TRBV19 and TRBJ2-1, with 8 positions matching TRBD2. Germline V gives CDR1 LNHDA, CDR2 SQIVND (reference sequence). The CDR3 is 15 residues long. Trimming at V came to 5 bases and at J to 6 bases, leaving 9 bases not matched to a gene. In DNA form, the CDR3 reads TGTGCCAGTAGTTCATCGGGACTAGTTGGCAATGAGCAGTTCTTC. It encodes CASSSSGLVGNEQFF.

This chain joins TRBV4-3 and TRBJ1-1, with 8 positions matching TRBD1. The V gene's germline CDR1 is LGHNA and CDR2 YSLEER. The CDR3 sequence is 16 residues long. Germline trimming cut 0 bases from V and 4 bases from J; bases unmatched to any gene: 7. The CDR3 DNA follows: TGCGCCAGCAGCCAAGATCTGGAGGGGACAGGCACTGAAGCTTTCTTT. Amino acids: CASSQDLEGTGTEAFF.

The rearrangement uses TRBV7-9 and TRBJ1-6, with D uncertain. The CDR3 sequence is 15 residues long. Per the germline V gene, CDR1 is SEHNR and CDR2 is FQNEAQ (reference sequence). With 7 bases removed from V and 0 bases from J, the gap between germline ends came to 10 bases. CDR3 DNA sequence: TGTGCCAGCAACTCATTAAGCTCCTATAATTCACCCCTCCACTTT. Protein sequence: CASNSLSSYNSPLHF.

The chain uses TRBV28 and TRBJ2-7; TRBD2 matches at 10 bases. Germline V gene sequence: CDR1 MDHEN, CDR2 SYDVKM. V trimming: 8 bases; J trimming: 2 bases; junction bases outside the gene matches: 6. This CDR3 spans 14 amino acids. The CDR3 loop reads CASLQREGPYEQYF. CDR3 DNA sequence: TGTGCCAGCCTTCAGCGGGAGGGGCCCTACGAGCAGTACTTC.

This clone was seen just once. This rearrangement joins TRBV5-4 to TRBJ2-5, with 14 bases fitting TRBD2. V was pared by 3 bases and J by 3 bases, with 4 bases of the junction left unmatched. CDR1 and CDR2 from the germline V gene are SGHNT and YYREEE (reference sequence). This CDR3 has 16 amino acids. The CDR3 here is CASSSPGLAGEETQYF. CDR3 DNA: TGTGCCAGCAGCTCTCCGGGACTAGCGGGAGAAGAGACCCAGTACTTC.

This clone came up a few times. V usage is TRBV5-1 and J usage is TRBJ1-2, with 8 bases lining up with TRBD1. J was trimmed by 6 bases and V by 1 base; bases with no gene match: 11. Germline V CDR1 and CDR2: SGHRS, YFSETQ. The CDR3 length is 16 residues. Written as DNA, the CDR3 is TGCGCCAGCAGCTTGCGGGGGAAGGACAGGGCGAATGGCTACACCTTC. Translated, it gives CASSLRGKDRANGYTF.

The rearrangement joins TRBV7-3 to TRBJ2-3, with 11 bases identical to TRBD2. V was pared by 5 bases and J by 0 bases, with 13 bases of the junction left unmatched. Looked up from germline, CDR1 is SGHTA and CDR2 is FQGTGA. The CDR3 is 19 amino acids. The CDR3 coding sequence is TGTGCCAGCAGCCCGAAGGGGACTAGCGGACCTTCTAGCACAGATACGCAGTATTTT. As protein: CASSPKGTSGPSSTDTQYF.

This clone has only a few counts. V gene TRBV19 combines with J gene TRBJ2-1; TRBD2 matches 8 bases. Germline CDR1 and CDR2: LNHDA and SQIVND (reference sequence). The CDR3 consists of 13 residues. After removal of 3 bases from V and 6 bases from J, the junction contained 1 base not matched to a gene. Written as DNA, the CDR3 is TGTGCCAGTAGTATGGGACTAGGCAATGAGCAGTTCTTC. Its translation is CASSMGLGNEQFF.

The chain joins TRBV6-1 to TRBJ2-3; TRBD1 agrees at 12 bases. The junction had 11 bases not matched to a gene; V was cut back by 2 bases and J by 5 bases. This CDR3 is 18 amino acids long. The V gene's germline CDR1 is MNHNS and CDR2 SASEGT. This CDR3 is CASSEIVGQGARKDTQYF. The CDR3, as DNA: TGTGCCAGCAGTGAAATAGTGGGACAGGGGGCGCGGAAAGATACGCAGTATTTT.

The genes are TRBV5-4 and TRBJ1-4; maybe TRBD1 (5 bases). The CDR3 is made up of 14 amino acids. The V end lost 3 bases, the J end lost 3 bases, and 9 bases lay between the germline ends. Per the germline V gene, CDR1 is SGHNT and CDR2 is YYREEE (reference sequence). The CDR3 coding sequence is TGTGCCAGCAGCTCAGTGGGGCCTAATGAAAAACTGTTTTTT. It translates to CASSSVGPNEKLFF.

Only one count was recorded for this clone. The gene calls are TRBV10-3 and TRBJ2-3; 9 bases align to TRBD2. Germline CDR1 and CDR2: ENHRY and SYGVKD. This CDR3 has 14 residues. With V trimmed by 8 bases and J by 2 bases, 5 bases remained unmatched. The CDR3 sequence: CAILGGRATDTQYF. DNA of the CDR3: TGTGCCATCTTGGGCGGGAGGGCCACAGATACGCAGTATTTT.

The chain combines TRBV23-1 with TRBJ2-3, with 8 bases fitting TRBD1. TRBV23-1 is designated an ORF whose function remains uncertain. The V gene end was trimmed by 3 bases and the J gene end by 2 bases; junction bases not matched to a gene: 13. This CDR3 region has 18 residues. The chain's CDR3 is CASSQGCTGQEDTDTQYF. CDR3 coding DNA: TGCGCCAGCAGTCAGGGCTGTACGGGACAGGAAGACACAGATACGCAGTATTTT.

The V call is TRBV2, the J call TRBJ2-2; 11 bases agree with TRBD2. Germline V gene data show CDR1 as SNHLY and CDR2 as FYNNEI. The CDR3 has 15 amino acids. The V segment lost 8 bases and the J segment 4 bases; nucleotides outside the gene matches: 6. The CDR3 DNA reads as TGTGCCAGCTCGGGACTAGCGGCATCCACCGGGGAGCTGTTTTTT. It translates to CASSGLAASTGELFF. Complete variable domain (other parts from reference TRBV2 and TRBJ2-2): EPEVTQTPSHQVTQMGQEVILRCVPISNHLYFYWYRQILGQKVEFLVSFYNNEISEKSEIFDDQFSVERPDGSNFTLKIRSTKLEDSAMYFCASSGLAASTGELFFGEGSRLTVL.

V gene TRBV27 combines with J gene TRBJ1-2; no clear D. Germline CDR1 is MNHEY and CDR2 is SMNVEV (reference sequence). CDR3 length: 14 residues. Trimming removed 4 bases at V and 5 bases at J, with 14 bases between. DNA of the CDR3: TGTGCCAGCAGTTCTTTTTCGGCCGGGTATGGCTACACCTTC. Translating gives CASSSFSAGYGYTF.

The chain has TRBV7-8 and TRBJ2-3; maybe TRBD2 (5 bases). The germline V gene encodes CDR1 SGHVS and CDR2 FQNEAQ. The CDR3 covers 12 residues. Deletions cut 5 bases from V and 6 bases from J, with 9 bases between. CDR3 nucleotides: TGTGCCAGCAGCCTCCCGGGGGATACGCAGTATTTT. Amino acids: CASSLPGDTQYF.

The gene calls are TRBV10-3 and TRBJ2-3; 11 nucleotides align to TRBD2. The ends lost 6 bases at V and 0 bases at J; junction bases unmatched: 2. The CDR3 is 15 amino acids. Germline V CDR1 and CDR2: ENHRY, SYGVKD. The CDR3 is CAIRTSGTSTDTQYF. Here the CDR3 DNA reads TGTGCCATCAGGACTAGCGGGACTAGCACAGATACGCAGTATTTT.

The chain links TRBV4-1 to TRBJ2-3; D gene ambiguous. The CDR3 spans 15 residues. CDR1 and CDR2 from the germline V gene are MGHRA and YSYEKL. Trimming pared 5 bases from V and 2 bases from J, leaving 14 bases between. In nucleotides, the CDR3 is TGCGCCAGCAGCGACTGGCGGAGCGACACAGATACGCAGTATTTT. Encoded protein: CASSDWRSDTDTQYF.

The genes are TRBV19 and TRBJ1-5; TRBD1 matches at 7 bases. There are 14 residues in the CDR3. Germline lookup yields CDR1 LNHDA and CDR2 SQIVND (reference sequence). V lost 11 bases to trimming and J lost 5 bases; unmatched junction nucleotides: 12. The DNA for the CDR3 is TGTGCCGCTGGGGACAGAGTACATTATCAGCCCCAGCATTTT. This codes for CAAGDRVHYQPQHF.

The genes are TRBV11-2 and TRBJ1-5; D gene unclear. Germline CDR1 reads SGHAT; CDR2 reads FQNNGV. The CDR3 extends over 16 amino acids. V dropped 1 base and J dropped 0 bases, with 10 bases sitting between them. The CDR3 nucleotides are TGTGCCAGCAGCTTAGGGGCAGTCGCTAGCAATCAGCCCCAGCATTTT. Its translation is CASSLGAVASNQPQHF.

The gene calls are TRBV2 and TRBJ2-7; D gene unclear. Trimming shortened V by 8 bases and J by 1 base, and 12 bases separated the two germline ends. The CDR3 sequence is 13 residues long. Germline values: CDR1 SNHLY, CDR2 FYNNEI. The CDR3 coding sequence is TGTGCCAGCCAACAAGATCCTTCCTACGAGCAGTACTTC. Amino acids: CASQQDPSYEQYF.